The 24 T cell receptor beta chains in this list originate from one sample, sequenced in a study of regulatory T cells in long-lasting Graves disease. The time point here: newly diagnosed GD, antithyroid drugs for less than 3 months. TCR sequences were obtained from RNA taken from PBMCs. Libraries of TCR beta came from iRepertoire HTBI primers plus Arm-PCR of CDR3 regions. TCRdb processed the multiplex PCR reads anew with MiXCR; each CDR3 protein has one entry. The sample has hundreds of thousands of distinct CDR3 sequences; about 15% are singletons. In addition, the sample was reused for a study of T cells in Graves' hyperthyroidism and ophthalmopathy.

The specimen comprised peripheral blood mononuclear cells (PBMCs), sampled at new diagnosis, from a patient treated with antithyroid drugs. The source is a woman in her forties with Graves disease.

At least ten counts were recorded for this clonotype. CDR3 DNA sequence: TGTGCCAGCAGCTTAGAAGTGGTCCCTGGAGAGACCCAGTACTTC. This encodes CASSLEVVPGETQYF. V and J are TRBV11-1 and TRBJ2-5; no clear D. Trimming left V 1 base short and J 4 bases short, with 13 bases between. The CDR3 extends over 15 amino acids. Germline V CDR1 and CDR2: SGHAT, FQDESV (reference sequence).

This clonotype was seen a handful of times. This chain connects TRBV18 to TRBJ2-2, with 14 bases matching TRBD2. CDR1 KGHSH and CDR2 LQKENI come from the germline V gene. V was pared by 3 bases and J by 1 base, with 10 bases of the junction left unmatched. The CDR3 loop spans 20 amino acids. The CDR3 region is CASSPRSGTSGSGNTGELFF. CDR3 nucleotide sequence: TGTGCCAGCTCACCGCGTTCCGGGACTAGCGGGAGCGGGAACACCGGGGAGCTGTTTTTT.

This clonotype was seen a few times. For the CDR3, the DNA is TGTGCCAGCAGTCCCACATCAGAGGCCTCTGGAAACACCATATATTTT. Translation gives CASSPTSEASGNTIYF. V usage is TRBV28 and J usage is TRBJ1-3; no clear D. From germline, CDR1 is MDHEN and CDR2 SYDVKM. V lost 5 bases and J 0 bases, leaving 14 bases between the germline ends. The CDR3 sequence is 16 residues long.

This clonotype was counted many times. The chain couples TRBV3-1 to TRBJ2-5, with D perhaps TRBD2 (6 bases). Trimming stripped 0 bases from V and 4 bases from J, with 12 bases between. Germline values: CDR1 LGHDT, CDR2 YNNKEL (reference sequence). CDR3 length: 15 amino acids. The CDR3 sequence is CASSQDGSRGETQYF. The DNA for the CDR3 is TGTGCCAGCAGCCAAGATGGATCGCGGGGAGAGACCCAGTACTTC.

The table lists this clonotype with many counts. The chain uses TRBV28 and TRBJ2-2; D possibly corresponds to TRBD2 (6 bases). The CDR3 totals 16 residues. Germline CDR1 is MDHEN and CDR2 is SYDVKM. Trimming left V 3 bases short and J 1 base short, with 12 bases between. CDR3 residues: CASSFQVGGNTGELFF. The CDR3 region has the DNA TGTGCCAGCAGTTTCCAAGTGGGAGGGAACACCGGGGAGCTGTTTTTT. The whole variable domain, filled in from reference TRBV28 and TRBJ2-2, reads DVKVTQSSRYLVKRTGEKVFLECVQDMDHENMFWYRQDPGLGLRLIYFSYDVKMKEKGDIPEGYSVSREKKERFSLILESASTNQTSMYLCASSFQVGGNTGELFFGEGSRLTVL.

About this clonotype: A read error may be the cause here, since a much bigger clone is one base away. The V call is TRBV6-2 or TRBV6-3, the J call TRBJ2-1; D might be TRBD2 (7 bases). Per germline, CDR1 MNHEY and CDR2 SVGEGT. This CDR3 region has 17 residues. Trimming left V 5 bases short and J 5 bases short, with 22 bases between. This chain's CDR3 is CASSIEEAGAPNNEQFF. The CDR3 region has the DNA TGTGCCAGCAGTATCGAAGAGGCGGGGGCCCCCAACAATGAGCAGTTCTTC.

This clonotype was counted at least ten times. This chain links TRBV5-1 with TRBJ2-1; 14 bases line up with TRBD2. The CDR3 contains 16 residues. The ends lost 4 bases at V and 8 bases at J; junction bases unmatched: 8. The germline gives CDR1 SGHRS, CDR2 YFSETQ. The CDR3 DNA sequence: TGCGCCAGCAGCCCCCAGACTAGCGGGAGGGACGATGAGCAGTTCTTC. Protein product: CASSPQTSGRDDEQFF.

In this sample, this clonotype turned up a few times. This chain links TRBV13 with TRBJ2-5, with D perhaps TRBD1 (6 bases). The germline CDR1 and CDR2 sequences are PRHDT and FYEKMQ (reference sequence). V was cut by 2 bases and J by 3 bases, with 10 bases left in between. The CDR3 has 14 residues. This CDR3 reads CASSLKGVEETQYF. In DNA form, the CDR3 reads TGTGCCAGCAGCTTAAAGGGGGTGGAAGAGACCCAGTACTTC. Filled out from reference TRBV13 and TRBJ2-5, the complete variable domain reads AAGVIQSPRHLIKEKRETATLKCYPIPRHDTVYWYQQGPGQDPQFLISFYEKMQSDKGSIPDRFSAQQFSDYHSELNMSSLELGDSALYFCASSLKGVEETQYFGPGTRLLVL.

This clonotype was seen a few times. The rearrangement links TRBV25-1 to TRBJ1-1; D is uncertain. The CDR3 has 14 residues. Germline V gives CDR1 MGHDK, CDR2 SYGVNS. V lost 6 bases, J lost 1 base, and 12 bases lay in between. The CDR3 region is CASSLTDGNTEAFF. The CDR3 coding sequence is TGTGCCAGCAGCCTCACCGACGGGAACACTGAAGCTTTCTTT.

The V gene is TRBV20-1, the J gene TRBJ2-7; D remains unclear. The V end lost 0 bases, the J end lost 1 base, and 7 bases lay between the germline ends. The CDR3 contains 13 residues. Germline CDR1 reads DFQATT; CDR2 reads SNEGSKA (reference sequence). The DNA of the CDR3 is TGCAGTGCTAGAGATTACTTTTCCTACGAGCAGTACTTC. It yields the protein CSARDYFSYEQYF.

This clonotype was found many times. V and J are TRBV7-9 and TRBJ2-5; D is uncertain. Trimming stripped 3 bases from V and 4 bases from J, with 15 bases between. This CDR3 contains 15 residues. CDR1 is SEHNR and CDR2 is FQNEAQ in the germline V gene (reference sequence). The DNA of the CDR3 is TGTGCCAGCAGCTTCAGTTTTTTCGGCCGAGAGACCCAGTACTTC. Translated, it gives CASSFSFFGRETQYF.

For this clonotype: A far larger clone is a single base away, which makes a read error likely. The gene calls are TRBV18 and TRBJ2-7; 10 nucleotides align to TRBD2. This CDR3 is 16 amino acids long. Germline V lookup: CDR1 KGHSH, CDR2 LQKENI. CDR3 nucleotide sequence: TGTGCCAGCTCACTCTCCCCTAGCGGGAGTACAGATACGCTGTATTTT. Protein: CASSLSPSGSTDTLYF.

This clonotype turned up a few times. The chain couples TRBV5-6 to TRBJ1-1; TRBD1 matches 9 bases. With V trimmed by 1 base and J by 6 bases, 7 bases remained unmatched. The germline V gene encodes CDR1 SGHDT and CDR2 YYEEEE. The CDR3 covers 15 residues. CDR3 nucleotides: TGTGCCAGCAGCTTGATCGGGACAGGGATATCTGAAGCTTTCTTT. Protein product: CASSLIGTGISEAFF.

Many counts were recorded for this clonotype. This chain connects TRBV28 to TRBJ2-1, with 7 bases that match TRBD1. Germline-derived CDR1 and CDR2 are MDHEN and SYDVKM. V lost 6 bases and J lost 0; bases outside the gene matches: 5. The CDR3 loop spans 15 amino acids. The DNA for the CDR3 is TGTGCCAGCAGCAAGACAGGGTACTCCTACAATGAGCAGTTCTTC. The encoded protein is CASSKTGYSYNEQFF.

This clonotype was picked up many times. The chain joins TRBV10-3 to TRBJ2-7; D is possibly TRBD2 (6 bases). The CDR3 runs 14 residues. V was shortened by 5 bases and J by 4 bases, with 15 bases between the two germline ends. Germline CDR1 is ENHRY and CDR2 is SYGVKD. The CDR3, as DNA: TGTGCCATCAGTAGCCGGGACTCGAGTTACGAGCAGTACTTC. Its protein product is CAISSRDSSYEQYF.

This clonotype was observed many times. CDR3: CATSRVWSTTNTGELFF. DNA of the CDR3: TGTGCCACCAGCAGAGTCTGGTCGACCACGAACACCGGGGAGCTGTTTTTT. J is TRBJ2-2 and V is TRBV15; D gene unclear. V shed 1 base and J shed 0 bases, with 12 bases lying between them. The CDR3 loop spans 17 amino acids. The germline CDR1 and CDR2 sequences are LNHNV and YYDKDF (reference sequence).

This clonotype appeared many times. The chain carries TRBV5-1 and TRBJ2-3, with TRBD2 matching over 11 bases. The V segment lost 0 bases and the J segment 0 bases; nucleotides outside the gene matches: 6. The germline gives CDR1 SGHRS, CDR2 YFSETQ. The CDR3 spans 18 residues. The CDR3 DNA sequence: TGCGCCAGCAGCTTGGCCTTGACTAGCGGGAAAAGCACAGATACGCAGTATTTT. Protein sequence: CASSLALTSGKSTDTQYF.

This clonotype has a handful of counts. This rearrangement joins TRBV28 to TRBJ2-1; 7 bases line up with TRBD2. The CDR3 is made up of 15 amino acids. Losses at the gene ends were 4 bases for V and 3 bases for J; bases not matched to a gene: 6. Germline CDR1 and CDR2: MDHEN and SYDVKM. CDR3 loop: CASSSAGVGYNEQFF. As DNA, the CDR3 is TGTGCCAGCAGTTCGGCGGGAGTGGGCTACAATGAGCAGTTCTTC.

This clonotype has ten or more counts. CDR3 DNA sequence: TGTGCCAGCAGTCGGGAGAGCAACTACGAGCAGTACTTC. This encodes CASSRESNYEQYF. This rearrangement joins TRBV7-9 to TRBJ2-7; D perhaps matches TRBD2 (6 bases). The germline V and J ends were trimmed by 6 bases and 3 bases, with 12 bases remaining between them. The CDR3 has 13 amino acids. The germline V gene has CDR1 SEHNR and CDR2 FQNEAQ (reference sequence).

This clonotype was observed many times. The rearrangement joins TRBV28 to TRBJ2-1, with TRBD2 matching over 10 bases. CDR3 length: 17 amino acids. V lost 5 bases, J lost 1 base, and 8 bases stayed unmatched. Germline V gives CDR1 MDHEN, CDR2 SYDVKM. This CDR3 reads CASSLPSGSSSYNEQFF. The DNA of the CDR3 is TGTGCCAGCAGTCTACCTAGCGGGAGTTCTTCCTACAATGAGCAGTTCTTC.

This clonotype was seen repeatedly, ten times or more. The chain is built from TRBV28 and TRBJ2-7, with D unresolved. There are 15 residues in the CDR3. Between the trimmed V and J ends, which lost 3 bases and 6 bases, there was a span of 18 bases. Germline V gene sequence: CDR1 MDHEN, CDR2 SYDVKM. The CDR3: CASSFGGDPPLEQYF. In DNA, the CDR3 is TGTGCCAGCAGTTTTGGCGGAGATCCCCCACTCGAGCAGTACTTC. Complete variable domain (other parts from reference TRBV28 and TRBJ2-7): DVKVTQSSRYLVKRTGEKVFLECVQDMDHENMFWYRQDPGLGLRLIYFSYDVKMKEKGDIPEGYSVSREKKERFSLILESASTNQTSMYLCASSFGGDPPLEQYFGPGTRLTVT.

This chain uses TRBV4-1 with TRBJ2-7, with D perhaps matching TRBD1 (5 bases). CDR3 size: 15 residues. Germline values: CDR1 MGHRA, CDR2 YSYEKL. Trimming left V 5 bases short and J 2 bases short, with 16 bases between. The CDR3 reads CASSAMGQGTYEQYF. The CDR3 DNA reads TGCGCCAGCAGCGCAATGGGGCAGGGAACCTACGAGCAGTACTTC.

There are many counts of this clonotype. The chain carries TRBV11-2 and TRBJ2-7; 7 nucleotides line up with TRBD2. This CDR3 is 16 amino acids long. CDR1 is SGHAT, CDR2 FQNNGV, per germline. V lost 1 base to trimming and J lost 5 bases; unmatched junction nucleotides: 11. CDR3 in amino acids: CASSLVGGTNANEQYF. Written as DNA, the CDR3 is TGTGCCAGCAGCTTAGTTGGGGGGACTAATGCCAACGAGCAGTACTTC.

This CDR3 reads CASLGTVDYEQYF. In DNA, the CDR3 is TGTGCCAGCCTTGGGACCGTAGACTACGAGCAGTACTTC. V usage is TRBV25-1 and J usage is TRBJ2-7; D is tentatively TRBD1 or TRBD2 (5 bases each). Germline V gives CDR1 MGHDK, CDR2 SYGVNS. V was pared by 8 bases and J by 3 bases, with 14 bases between. There are 13 residues in the CDR3.